Below, one T cell receptor beta chain is given with its context. Its antigen is not known. The germline gives CDR1 SGHNT, CDR2 YENEEA. V shed 3 bases and J 3 bases; nucleotides not matched to a gene: 7. CDR3 length: 17 amino acids. These data belong to a study of cytomegalovirus exposure and HLA in healthy donors. Overall study findings and caveats: Some highly shared sequence variants likely arose as a pipeline artifact.

Donors likely had unrecorded immune exposures despite being nominally healthy when sampled. A multiplex PCR was run with 60 Vbeta primers and 13 Jbeta primers. Clones were read by immunoSEQ multiplex PCR, and TCRdb kept only the in-frame ones, dropping some. The table includes under 200,000 clones, nearly 80% detected once. The sequence was collected from a woman in her thirties or forties in good health and CMV-seronegative. The chain uses TRBV11-3 and TRBJ2-1, with 11 positions matching TRBD1. The sequenced sample consisted of PBMCs. CDR3 protein: CASSLGSGTGGYNEQFF. DNA of the CDR3: TGTGCCAGCAGCTTGGGGTCAGGGACAGGGGGCTACAATGAGCAGTTCTTC.